The rows below give T cell receptor beta chains drawn from one sample of a study of blood T cell repertoires in COVID-19. The table came from immunoSEQ multiplex PCR; TCRdb's copy has only in-frame clones and leaves some out. The table includes around 210,000 clones, roughly nine tenths detected once. The sample comprised peripheral blood. The source of these receptors is a woman aged 65 to 85 with acute or convalescent COVID-19. Each CDR3 is given with its conserved first and last residue. Fields, in order: D gene, clone size, J gene, V gene, CDR3 DNA, CDR3 protein. A D gene is named only where the DNA matches it firmly. A row's size may be missing; if present it is once, few, many or a size class.

>TRBD1|-|TRBJ1-2|TRBV23-1
TGCGCCAGCAGGAAGGGACAGGGGTGTGGCTACACCTTC
CASRKGQGCGYTF
>-|-|TRBJ2-5|TRBV7-9
TGTGCCAGCAGCTTCGACAGGCAGACCCAGTACTTC
CASSFDRQTQYF
>TRBD1|-|TRBJ1-6|TRBV2
TGTGCCAGCTGGGAACAGGGGGCGAGATCACCCCTCCACTTT
CASWEQGARSPLHF
>-|-|TRBJ2-2|TRBV6-5
TGTGCCAGCAGGGAGTATACCGGGGAGCTGTTTTTT
CASREYTGELFF
>-|-|TRBJ2-7|TRBV5-1
TGCGCCAGCAGCTTGGCCCGAGGAAGCAGCTCCTACGAGCAGTACTTC
CASSLARGSSSYEQYF
>-|-|TRBJ1-6|TRBV5-1
TGCGCCAGCAGTCGAGACCCGGGGTCACCCCTCCACTTT
CASSRDPGSPLHF
>TRBD1|-|TRBJ1-3|TRBV18
TGTGCCAGCTCACCTGGGACAGAGCGAAACACCATATATTTT
CASSPGTERNTIYF
>-|few|TRBJ1-2|TRBV5-5
TGTGCCAGCAGCGAACAGTCTAACTATGGCTACACCTTC
CASSEQSNYGYTF
>TRBD1|-|TRBJ2-7|TRBV18
TGTGCCAGCTCAGGAGACAGGGACCACGAGCAGTACTTC
CASSGDRDHEQYF
>TRBD1|-|TRBJ1-1|TRBV13
TGTGCCAGCAGCTTTGGACAGGGGTTTCCCATGAACACTGAAGCTTTCTTT
CASSFGQGFPMNTEAFF
>TRBD1|-|TRBJ1-6|TRBV5-4
TGTGCCAGCAGCCCAGGGACAGGGAGGTCCTATAATTCACCCCTCCACTTT
CASSPGTGRSYNSPLHF
>-|few|TRBJ2-1|TRBV12-3/TRBV12-4
TGTGCCAGCAGCCGGGACACCCAAAACGGCGAGTTCTTC
CASSRDTQNGEFF
>TRBD2|-|TRBJ2-7|TRBV7-9
TGTGCCAGCAGCCGGGGAGGGACCTACTACGAGCAGTACTTC
CASSRGGTYYEQYF
>-|once|TRBJ1-6|TRBV3-1/TRBV3-2
TGTGCCAGCAGCCAAGATCGATCGGATAATTCACCCCTCCACTTT
CASSQDRSDNSPLHF
>-|-|TRBJ2-5|TRBV11-2
TGTGCCAGCAGCCCAGGGCCAGACCAAGAGACCCAGTACTTC
CASSPGPDQETQYF